The source of this T cell receptor (beta chain) is a study of vaccination and CD4 T cells after COVID-19. For the study at large: Overlapping spike peptides from SARS-CoV-2, HCoV-NL63, HCoV-OC43 and HCoV-229E served to stimulate the cells.

This CDR3 comprises 11 residues. The V end lost 5 bases, the J end lost 4 bases, and 3 bases lay between the germline ends. CDR1 is SGHTA and CDR2 is FQGNSA in the germline V gene. The Oncomine TCR Beta short-read assay sequenced DNA from cultured CD4+ T cells. A single record per CDR3 protein comes from TCRdb applying MiXCR to the PCR reads. The sample lists about 25,000 distinct CDR3 sequences, about half occurring once. Treatment noted: approximately nine-day PBMC culture with coronavirus spike peptide pools or control peptides (ViraFEST assay). Comments on this clonotype: Its antigen is undetermined.

Sequenced input: CD4+ T cells from blood, cultured in vitro. The chain has TRBV7-2 and TRBJ2-1; D call uncertain. This receptor was identified in a human donor who had recovered from COVID-19. The CDR3 sequence is CASSIYNEQFF. The DNA for the CDR3 is TGTGCCAGCAGCATTTACAATGAGCAGTTCTTC. The variable domain in full, completed from reference TRBV7-2 and TRBJ2-1, reads GAGVSQSPSNKVTEKGKDVELRCDPISGHTALYWYRQSLGQGLEFLIYFQGNSAPDKSGLPSDRFSAERTGGSVSTLTIQRTQQEDSAVYLCASSIYNEQFFGPGTRLTVL.